The 17 T cell receptor beta chains given below trace back to one sample, sequenced in a study of T-cell memory formation after mild COVID-19. MiXCR, run by TCRdb on the 5' RACE reads, gives a single entry per CDR3 protein. The data show roughly 50,000 distinct CDR3 sequences, more than 8% seen once. Material for sequencing was PBMCs or a T cell subset sorted from them (not recorded which). These TCRs come from a man between 18 and 29 years old who had mild COVID-19 (a few samples of this study predate the infection). Cell type and time point are not known.

The rearrangement joins TRBV7-2 to TRBJ2-5; 7 nucleotides match TRBD1. The CDR3 covers 15 residues. The V gene's germline CDR1 is SGHTA and CDR2 FQGNSA. The V gene end was trimmed by 5 bases and the J gene end by 4 bases; junction bases not matched to a gene: 10. The CDR3 sequence: CASSPGQLVRETQYF. Written as DNA, the CDR3 is TGTGCCAGCAGCCCGGGACAGCTGGTGAGAGAGACCCAGTACTTC.

This clonotype appeared a few times. The chain is built from TRBV5-8 and TRBJ2-1, with D tentatively TRBD1 (5 bases). Germline values: CDR1 SGHTS, CDR2 YDEGEE. V was pared by 4 bases and J by 2 bases, with 16 bases between. The CDR3 runs 16 residues. CDR3 sequence (DNA): TGTGCCAGCAGCGCCTTCGCAGGGTCCACCTACAATGAGCAGTTCTTC. Protein product: CASSAFAGSTYNEQFF.

The rearrangement links TRBV10-3 to TRBJ1-2, with 7 bases that match TRBD1. V was pared by 3 bases and J by 4 bases, with 8 bases of the junction left unmatched. The CDR3 runs to 15 residues. Germline V gene sequence: CDR1 ENHRY, CDR2 SYGVKD. CDR3 in DNA: TGTGCCATCAGTGATGTTGGGACAGATGTCTATGGCTACACCTTC. Translating gives CAISDVGTDVYGYTF.

This clonotype was picked up a small number of times. CDR3 in DNA: TGTGCCAGCAGTAGATTACGGACAGGGGCGAACACCGGGGAGCTGTTTTTT. Translation: CASSRLRTGANTGELFF. The chain uses TRBV12-3 or TRBV12-4 and TRBJ2-2; 9 bases fit TRBD1. Trimming cost V 5 bases and J 0 bases; bases outside gene matches: 7. CDR3 length: 17 residues.

Worth noting for this clonotype: One end of the junction varies from germline; a read error may be responsible. V is TRBV5-1 and J is TRBJ1-6; D not certain. CDR1 is SGHRS and CDR2 is YFSETQ in the germline V gene. CDR3 length equals 13 residues. The chain's CDR3 is CATSEEVNSPLHF. DNA for the CDR3: TGCGCCACCAGCGAGGAGGTTAATTCACCCCTCCACTTT.

The chain carries TRBV11-2 and TRBJ2-2, with a tentative D call TRBD1 (5 bases). The germline gives CDR1 SGHAT, CDR2 FQNNGV. The CDR3 totals 13 residues. V lost 2 bases and J 8 bases, leaving 9 bases between the germline ends. In nucleotides, the CDR3 is TGTGCCAGCAGCTTAACAGGAGCTGGGGAGCTGTTTTTT. Amino acids: CASSLTGAGELFF.

This chain links TRBV6-5 with TRBJ2-2; D unresolved. The V gene lost 8 bases and the J gene lost 0 bases, with 10 bases spanning the gap. Germline V gene lookup returns CDR1 MNHEY and CDR2 SVGAGI. The CDR3 extends over 14 amino acids. The CDR3, as DNA: TGTGCCAGCCGGCGACTCGCGAACACCGGGGAGCTGTTTTTT. Its translation is CASRRLANTGELFF.

This chain uses TRBV5-1 with TRBJ1-6; D is unresolved. In germline, CDR1 is SGHRS, CDR2 YFSETQ. The CDR3 covers 15 residues. The germline V and J ends were trimmed by 0 bases and 5 bases, with 9 bases remaining between them. CDR3 region: CASSLDQTNNSPLHF. CDR3 DNA sequence: TGCGCCAGCAGCTTGGATCAGACCAATAATTCACCCCTCCACTTT.

This clonotype was counted only a few times. The chain couples TRBV12-3 or TRBV12-4 to TRBJ2-5; 8 bases line up with TRBD2. Trimming at V came to 6 bases and at J to 2 bases, leaving 5 bases not matched to a gene. The CDR3 consists of 14 residues. CDR3 loop: CASSQRGRQETQYF. CDR3 coding DNA: TGTGCCAGCAGCCAGCGGGGGAGACAAGAGACCCAGTACTTC.

This clonotype was counted many times. The chain uses TRBV5-1 and TRBJ2-7; 7 bases agree with TRBD1. From germline, CDR1 is SGHRS and CDR2 YFSETQ. The V segment lost 4 bases and the J segment 3 bases; nucleotides outside the gene matches: 13. CDR3 size: 16 residues. For the CDR3, the DNA is TGCGCCAGCAGCGGGGTGACAGGGAAGGTAGGCTACGAGCAGTACTTC. Translation: CASSGVTGKVGYEQYF.

This clonotype was counted only a few times. The V and J genes are TRBV7-2 and TRBJ2-5; D is ambiguous. The V and J ends lost 3 bases and 5 bases respectively, with 10 bases between them. This CDR3 is built from 13 residues. Germline V CDR1 and CDR2: SGHTA, FQGNSA. The CDR3 DNA follows: TGTGCCAGCAGCTTTAACCCTCGGGAGACCCAGTACTTC. This codes for CASSFNPRETQYF. Complete variable domain (other parts from reference TRBV7-2 and TRBJ2-5): GAGVSQSPSNKVTEKGKDVELRCDPISGHTALYWYRQSLGQGLEFLIYFQGNSAPDKSGLPSDRFSAERTGGSVSTLTIQRTQQEDSAVYLCASSFNPRETQYFGPGTRLLVL.

The chain carries TRBV20-1 and TRBJ2-7, with D possibly matching TRBD1 (6 bases). The germline V gene encodes CDR1 DFQATT and CDR2 SNEGSKA (reference sequence). The CDR3 totals 14 residues. The ends were cut back, 3 bases at V and 7 bases at J, with 19 bases in the middle. CDR3 nucleotide sequence: TGCAGTGCTAGCCCGGGACAAGGAATGGGAGAGCAGTACTTC. It yields the protein CSASPGQGMGEQYF.

This clonotype was seen only a few times. This chain uses TRBV7-8 with TRBJ2-3; D is uncertain. Germline assignment: CDR1 SGHVS and CDR2 FQNEAQ. Trimming removed 1 base at V and 5 bases at J, with 10 bases between. This CDR3 has 14 residues. The CDR3 reads CASSLEGRGDTQYF. The CDR3 DNA reads as TGTGCCAGCAGCTTAGAAGGAAGAGGAGATACGCAGTATTTT.

This chain connects TRBV5-6 to TRBJ2-5; 10 bases line up with TRBD2. Germline CDR1 SGHDT, CDR2 YYEEEE. V was clipped by 4 bases and J by 4 bases; unmatched bases: 7. CDR3 length equals 15 residues. CDR3 region: CASSPGTSVRETQYF. Written as DNA, the CDR3 is TGTGCCAGCAGCCCCGGGACTAGCGTTCGAGAGACCCAGTACTTC. The full variable domain, its missing parts supplied by reference TRBV5-6 and TRBJ2-5, is DAGVTQSPTHLIKTRGQQVTLRCSPKSGHDTVSWYQQALGQGPQFIFQYYEEEERQRGNFPDRFSGHQFPNYSSELNVNALLLGDSALYLCASSPGTSVRETQYFGPGTRLLVL.

This clonotype was counted a few times. This chain joins TRBV20-1 and TRBJ2-7; a possible D gene is TRBD2 (7 bases). The CDR3 runs to 15 residues. Germline V gene lookup returns CDR1 DFQATT and CDR2 SNEGSKA (reference sequence). V was pared by 3 bases and J by 1 base, with 16 bases between. The DNA for the CDR3 is TGCAGTGCTAGGAGGGGGGGCTACCCTTCCTACGAGCAGTACTTC. It codes for CSARRGGYPSYEQYF.

V gene TRBV29-1 combines with J gene TRBJ1-5, with TRBD1 as a possible D gene (5 bases). CDR3 length equals 14 residues. In germline, CDR1 is SQVTM, CDR2 ANQGSEA. The V gene lost 4 bases and the J gene lost 5 bases, with 15 bases spanning the gap. As DNA, the CDR3 is TGCAGCGTTGGCATGCAGGGAAAGGATCAGCCCCAGCATTTT. Protein product: CSVGMQGKDQPQHF.

This rearrangement joins TRBV6-2 or TRBV6-3 to TRBJ2-7; weak D call: TRBD1 (6 bases). V lost 6 bases, J lost 5 bases, and 20 bases lay in between. Germline V gene data show CDR1 as MNHEY and CDR2 as SVGEGT. This CDR3 contains 15 residues. This CDR3 is CASSTGSWHLDEQYV. The CDR3 DNA reads as TGTGCCAGCAGCACAGGGTCGTGGCACTTGGACGAGCAGTACGTC.